A selection of T cell receptor beta chains follows, all from one sample in a study of PD-1 blockade in classical Hodgkin lymphoma. Sequencing used immunoSEQ multiplex PCR; TCRdb keeps in-frame clones, though not all of them. The sample has 95,000 to 100,000 clones; 85% to 90% are singletons. The specimen comprised peripheral blood mononuclear cells (PBMCs), sampled before the second cycle of nivolumab. Source of these receptors: a human donor with classical Hodgkin lymphoma. Both conserved end residues are part of each CDR3. Each record gives: J gene, D gene, V gene, clone size, CDR3 protein, CDR3 DNA. A D gene is named only where the DNA matches it firmly. Rows may omit the clone size; those that give it use once, few, many or a size class.

J gene: TRBJ2-2; D gene: .; V gene: TRBV5-4; clone size: .; CDR3 protein: CARSCPGQNTGELFF; CDR3 DNA: TGTGCCAGAAGCTGCCCGGGACAGAACACCGGGGAGCTGTTTTTT
J gene: TRBJ1-5; D gene: .; V gene: TRBV9; clone size: .; CDR3 protein: CASSVDPEGQPQHF; CDR3 DNA: TGTGCCAGCAGCGTAGACCCAGAGGGTCAGCCCCAGCATTTT
J gene: TRBJ2-2; D gene: .; V gene: TRBV30; clone size: few; CDR3 protein: CAWSFGQGIGELFF; CDR3 DNA: TGTGCCTGGAGTTTTGGGCAGGGGATCGGGGAGCTGTTTTTT
J gene: TRBJ2-3; D gene: TRBD2; V gene: TRBV9; clone size: .; CDR3 protein: CASSHREGGTDTQYF; CDR3 DNA: TGTGCCAGCAGCCATCGGGAGGGGGGCACAGATACGCAGTATTTT
J gene: TRBJ2-5; D gene: TRBD2; V gene: TRBV28; clone size: .; CDR3 protein: CASLFRTSGGGETQYF; CDR3 DNA: TGTGCCAGCCTATTCAGGACTAGCGGGGGGGGAGAGACCCAGTACTTC
J gene: TRBJ2-2; D gene: .; V gene: TRBV5-6; clone size: .; CDR3 protein: CASSLLNTGELFF; CDR3 DNA: TGTGCCAGCAGCTTACTGAACACCGGGGAGCTGTTTTTT
J gene: TRBJ2-5; D gene: .; V gene: TRBV18; clone size: .; CDR3 protein: CASSPARKETQYF; CDR3 DNA: TGTGCCAGCTCACCAGCCAGAAAAGAGACCCAGTACTTC
J gene: TRBJ2-7; D gene: TRBD1; V gene: TRBV12-5; clone size: .; CDR3 protein: CASGCRDRGRYEQYF; CDR3 DNA: TGTGCTAGTGGTTGCCGGGACAGGGGCCGGTACGAGCAGTACTTC
J gene: TRBJ2-2; D gene: TRBD2; V gene: TRBV11-3; clone size: .; CDR3 protein: CASSVRGVANTGELFF; CDR3 DNA: TGTGCCAGCAGCGTCCGGGGGGTGGCGAACACCGGGGAGCTGTTTTTT
J gene: TRBJ2-5; D gene: TRBD2; V gene: TRBV6-1; clone size: .; CDR3 protein: CASSEGLDLVRLTQYF; CDR3 DNA: TGTGCCAGCAGTGAGGGACTAGACTTGGTAAGACTGACCCAGTACTTC